The 30 T cell receptor beta chains below were found in one sample sequenced in a study of blood T cells in healthy people across ages. Combining a sample-barcoded 5' primer with a J-beta primer mix, a second PCR ran for 7 to 11 cycles. TCRdb re-called the 5' RACE reads with MiXCR, one entry per CDR3 protein. The table records some 1.5 million distinct CDR3 sequences, approximately 28% of them present only once. The sequencing sample was made of blood. These receptors originate from a woman aged 25 to 39 in good health.

This clonotype was found a few times. The chain is built from TRBV3-1 and TRBJ2-2; 7 nucleotides agree with TRBD1. Trimming took 4 bases from V and 0 from J; bases not matched to a gene: 8. This CDR3 has 17 amino acids. Per the germline V gene, CDR1 is LGHDT and CDR2 is YNNKEL (reference sequence). CDR3 DNA: TGTGCCAGCAGCCGCGAAGACAGGGTCGCGAACACCGGGGAGCTGTTTTTT. Translated, it gives CASSREDRVANTGELFF.

This clonotype was detected ten times or more. The V call is TRBV3-1, the J call TRBJ2-3, with 7 bases matching TRBD1. In germline, CDR1 is LGHDT, CDR2 YNNKEL (reference sequence). The J segment lost 1 base and the V segment lost 5 bases, leaving 3 bases of the junction unmatched. CDR3 size: 14 residues. CDR3 protein: CASSDRAGTDTQYF. In nucleotides, the CDR3 is TGTGCCAGCAGCGACAGGGCCGGCACAGATACGCAGTATTTT.

This clonotype turned up a few times. The chain carries TRBV7-2 and TRBJ1-2; maybe TRBD1 (5 bases). The germline gives CDR1 SGHTA, CDR2 FQGNSA. Deletions cut 0 bases from V and 6 bases from J, with 11 bases between. This CDR3 is 14 amino acids long. The CDR3 region has the DNA TGTGCCAGCAGCTTAGCGGCCAGGGAGAATGGCTACACCTTC. This sequence encodes CASSLAARENGYTF.

This chain connects TRBV20-1 to TRBJ2-2, with D hard to call. CDR3 length equals 11 residues. V dropped 3 bases and J dropped 9 bases, with 8 bases sitting between them. The germline CDR1 and CDR2 sequences are DFQATT and SNEGSKA (reference sequence). In DNA, the CDR3 is TGCAGTGCTAGTTTGGCCTGGGAGCTGTTTTTT. Translating it yields CSASLAWELFF.

This clonotype was picked up many times. This chain connects TRBV2 to TRBJ2-7; no reliable D call. Trimming cost V 4 bases and J 0 bases, with 7 bases left between them. Germline V gene lookup returns CDR1 SNHLY and CDR2 FYNNEI. CDR3 length: 13 amino acids. CDR3 residues: CASSVGNSYEQYF. Written as DNA, the CDR3 is TGTGCCAGCAGTGTAGGGAACTCCTACGAGCAGTACTTC.

The rearrangement joins TRBV3-1 to TRBJ1-3; unclear D gene. CDR3 length: 14 amino acids. The germline V gene encodes CDR1 LGHDT and CDR2 YNNKEL (reference sequence). V gave up 3 bases and J gave up 0 bases, with 6 bases separating them. CDR3 coding DNA: TGTGCCAGCAGCCATTTGCACTCTGGAAACACCATATATTTT. The encoded protein is CASSHLHSGNTIYF. Using reference TRBV3-1 and TRBJ1-3 for the parts outside the CDR3, the full variable domain is DTAVSQTPKYLVTQMGNDKSIKCEQNLGHDTMYWYKQDSKKFLKIMFSYNNKELIINETVPNRFSPKSPDKAHLNLHINSLELGDSAVYFCASSHLHSGNTIYFGEGSWLTVV.

This clonotype was found many times. This chain connects TRBV6-5 to TRBJ2-3; a weak D match, TRBD2 (6 bases). CDR1 is MNHEY, CDR2 SVGAGI, per germline. The CDR3 length is 13 residues. Trimming shortened V by 5 bases and J by 3 bases, and 9 bases separated the two germline ends. CDR3 nucleotides: TGTGCCAGCAGTAAACGGGGGACAGATACGCAGTATTTT. As protein: CASSKRGTDTQYF.

Comment on this clonotype: This clone may be a read error of a much larger clone one base away. CDR3 residues: CASSQEVHFIDCTDEQFF. The CDR3 DNA follows: TGTGCCAGCAGCCAAGAAGTCCATTTTATTGACTGCACGGATGAGCAGTTCTTC. The chain employs TRBV14 and TRBJ2-1; D unresolved. There are 18 residues in the CDR3. The ends were cut back, 0 bases at V and 8 bases at J, with 23 bases in the middle. Germline CDR1 reads SGHDN; CDR2 reads FVKESK.

The V and J genes are TRBV3-1 and TRBJ2-2; 8 bases are a match to TRBD2. CDR1 LGHDT and CDR2 YNNKEL come from the germline V gene (reference sequence). The CDR3 totals 17 residues. Trimming removed 0 bases from V and 0 bases from J; junction bases left unmatched: 3. CDR3: CASSQDRSGANTGELFF. The CDR3 DNA sequence: TGTGCCAGCAGCCAAGATCGTAGCGGGGCGAACACCGGGGAGCTGTTTTTT.

This clonotype was observed at least ten times. The CDR3 is CSAESLSSYNEQFF. The DNA of the CDR3 is TGCAGTGCGGAAAGCTTGAGCTCCTACAATGAGCAGTTCTTC. This chain joins TRBV20-1 and TRBJ2-1; D is unclear. Germline CDR1 DFQATT, CDR2 SNEGSKA (reference sequence). Trimming took 6 bases from V and 0 from J, leaving 12 bases between them. This CDR3 has 14 amino acids.

Many counts were recorded for this clonotype. The V call is TRBV7-2, the J call TRBJ2-7; D remains ambiguous. Germline V gives CDR1 SGHTA, CDR2 FQGNSA. V was trimmed by 2 bases and J by 9 bases, leaving 17 bases between them. The CDR3 sequence is 14 residues long. CDR3 sequence: CASSLLLAKEGQYF. The CDR3 region has the DNA TGTGCCAGCAGCTTATTACTGGCTAAAGAAGGGCAGTACTTC.

The chain has TRBV20-1 and TRBJ2-3, with a possible D match to TRBD2 (6 bases). This CDR3 has 12 amino acids. Looked up from germline, CDR1 is DFQATT and CDR2 is SNEGSKA (reference sequence). Trimming took 8 bases from V and 2 from J, leaving 11 bases between them. The CDR3 DNA follows: TGCAGTTTCCGGGAGTACACAGATACGCAGTATTTT. Protein: CSFREYTDTQYF.

The chain carries TRBV9 and TRBJ2-5, with 8 bases aligning to TRBD2. The V gene's germline CDR1 is SGDLS and CDR2 YYNGEE. The CDR3 runs 15 residues. V lost 3 bases to trimming and J lost 11 bases; unmatched junction nucleotides: 15. The CDR3 DNA follows: TGTGCCAGCAGCGCAGGACTAGCAATAAACAATGAGCAGTACTTC. This gives the protein CASSAGLAINNEQYF.

The chain combines TRBV5-1 with TRBJ1-2; D is unclear. Per germline, CDR1 SGHRS and CDR2 YFSETQ. V lost 0 bases, J lost 6 bases, and 9 bases lay in between. The CDR3 contains 13 residues. CDR3 nucleotide sequence: TGCGCCAGCAGCTTGGAAGGTCAGCATGGCTACACCTTC. It is translated as CASSLEGQHGYTF.

Turning to this clonotype: A much larger clonotype is one base distant, so this may be a read error. The chain carries TRBV6-2 or TRBV6-3 and TRBJ2-1, with D unresolved. The DNA end is more similar to TRBJ2-7, so the J call may be wrong. The germline V gene has CDR1 MNHEY and CDR2 SVGEGT. The CDR3 totals 19 residues. The CDR3 region has the DNA TGTGCCAGCAGTTACTCGATCCTTAAGGGCATGAGCTCCTACAATGAGCAGTACTTC. Translation: CASSYSILKGMSSYNEQYF.

In this sample, this clonotype turned up many times. The chain combines TRBV6-5 with TRBJ1-2, with D maybe TRBD1 (5 bases). Germline V gene lookup returns CDR1 MNHEY and CDR2 SVGAGI. The ends were cut back, 5 bases at V and 6 bases at J, with 10 bases in the middle. CDR3 length: 12 amino acids. The CDR3 nucleotides read TGTGCCAGCAGTATGACAGACCATGGCTACACCTTC. This gives the protein CASSMTDHGYTF.

Remarks on this clonotype: Its ends do not fully match the called genes, so a read error is possible. J is TRBJ2-3 and V is TRBV5-1, with D perhaps TRBD2 (5 bases). The CDR3 is made up of 14 amino acids. CDR1 and CDR2 from the germline V gene are SGHRS and YFSETQ. The CDR3: CASSLSRGRNTRYF. The CDR3 nucleotides are TGCGCCAGCAGCTTGTCCCGGGGAAGAAATACGCGGTATTTT.

The chain uses TRBV19 and TRBJ2-1; TRBD1 might be the D (5 bases). Trimming cost V 7 bases and J 0 bases, with 10 bases left between them. This CDR3 region has 14 residues. Germline lookup yields CDR1 LNHDA and CDR2 SQIVND (reference sequence). CDR3 sequence (DNA): TGTGCCAGTATGGGGCAGAACTCCTACAATGAGCAGTTCTTC. It specifies CASMGQNSYNEQFF.

This clonotype was picked up a small number of times. The chain recombines TRBV6-5 with TRBJ1-2, with 7 bases lining up with TRBD1. Trimming at V came to 3 bases and at J to 0 bases, leaving 4 bases not matched to a gene. There are 15 residues in the CDR3. Germline CDR1 is MNHEY and CDR2 is SVGAGI. In nucleotides, the CDR3 is TGTGCCAGCAGTTATAGGAGGGGGCCTAACTATGGCTACACCTTC. Its translation is CASSYRRGPNYGYTF.

The V and J genes are TRBV5-1 and TRBJ2-1; perhaps TRBD1 as D (5 bases). Germline V lookup: CDR1 SGHRS, CDR2 YFSETQ. The CDR3 runs 16 residues. V shed 4 bases and J shed 2 bases, with 16 bases lying between them. CDR3 nucleotides: TGCGCCAGCAGCGTGGCCCCTGGGGCGGCCTACAATGAGCAGTTCTTC. Its translation: CASSVAPGAAYNEQFF.

This clonotype was seen a few times. This chain connects TRBV4-3 to TRBJ1-1, with D unclear. The CDR3 contains 14 residues. V was pared by 5 bases and J by 3 bases, with 13 bases between. The germline V gene has CDR1 LGHNA and CDR2 YSLEER. The CDR3 here is CASSYRFSHTEAFF. In DNA form, the CDR3 reads TGCGCCAGCAGCTACAGATTTTCCCACACTGAAGCTTTCTTT.

The chain is built from TRBV24-1 and TRBJ2-1; TRBD2 is a possible D gene (5 bases). Germline CDR1 KGHDR, CDR2 SFDVKD. CDR3 size: 13 residues. Trimming stripped 6 bases from V and 4 bases from J, with 9 bases between. The CDR3 loop reads CATSPGEYNEQFF. CDR3 nucleotides: TGTGCCACCAGTCCCGGGGAATACAATGAGCAGTTCTTC.

The chain uses TRBV2 and TRBJ2-1; 12 nucleotides match TRBD2. Trimming took 6 bases from V and 1 from J; bases not matched to a gene: 10. The CDR3 extends over 18 amino acids. The germline V gene has CDR1 SNHLY and CDR2 FYNNEI. CDR3 coding DNA: TGTGCCAGCAGCGTTGCTAGCGGGGGGGTTCTTTCCTACAATGAGCAGTTCTTC. Translating gives CASSVASGGVLSYNEQFF.

The rearrangement uses TRBV6-5 and TRBJ1-1, with no clear D. Germline V gene lookup returns CDR1 MNHEY and CDR2 SVGAGI. Trimming took off 2 bases at V and 3 bases at J, with 7 bases between the two ends. The CDR3 spans 13 residues. CDR3 sequence reads: CASSYRAYTEAFF. CDR3 in DNA: TGTGCCAGCAGTTACAGAGCATACACTGAAGCTTTCTTT.

The gene calls are TRBV21-1 and TRBJ2-3; the table calls TRBD1, which could not be checked here. TRBV21-1 is flagged as a pseudogene. The CDR3 length is 17 residues. The CDR3 sequence: CASSASGPGGRTDTQYF. CDR3 nucleotides: TGTGCCAGCAGCGCCTCCGGTCCGGGGGGACGCACAGATACGCAGTATTTT.

This clonotype was seen only a few times. The chain couples TRBV10-3 to TRBJ1-5; D is ambiguous. The CDR3 spans 13 residues. Germline V gives CDR1 ENHRY, CDR2 SYGVKD. Trimming removed 3 bases at V and 7 bases at J, with 10 bases between. The CDR3: CAISDPGRQPQHF. The CDR3 DNA reads as TGTGCCATCAGTGACCCCGGGAGGCAGCCCCAGCATTTT.

The chain uses TRBV20-1 and TRBJ2-3, with 7 bases identical to TRBD2. From germline, CDR1 is DFQATT and CDR2 SNEGSKA (reference sequence). This CDR3 has 15 residues. V gave up 3 bases and J gave up 3 bases; unmatched junction bases: 9. The DNA of the CDR3 is TGCAGTGCTAGGTTGGGGGGGATGTGGACAGATACGCAGTATTTT. This codes for CSARLGGMWTDTQYF.

The CDR3 DNA reads as TGCGCCAGCAGTCAAATATACAGGGTACCCCAAGAGACCCAGTACTTC. Encoded protein: CASSQIYRVPQETQYF. This chain links TRBV4-3 with TRBJ2-5; perhaps TRBD1 as D (6 bases). The V end lost 6 bases, the J end lost 1 base, and 18 bases lay between the germline ends. This CDR3 contains 16 residues. Germline CDR1 and CDR2: LGHNA and YSLEER.

This clonotype has only one observation. A read error may produce the germline difference seen at one junction end. V usage is TRBV12-3 or TRBV12-4 and J usage is TRBJ2-1, with TRBD2 identical over 8 bases. CDR3 length: 15 amino acids. CDR3 in DNA: TGTGCCAGCAGTCCCTGGACTAGCTGGTACAATGATCAGTTCTTC. Translation gives CASSPWTSWYNDQFF.

This clonotype was observed many times. The gene calls are TRBV13 and TRBJ2-7; D uncertain. Germline V gene data show CDR1 as PRHDT and CDR2 as FYEKMQ (reference sequence). V was clipped by 7 bases and J by 10 bases, with 23 bases between them. The CDR3 contains 14 residues. In nucleotides, the CDR3 is TGTGCCAGCACCACCTCCGAGTCAAGTAGGTCCCAGTACTTC. Its translation: CASTTSESSRSQYF.